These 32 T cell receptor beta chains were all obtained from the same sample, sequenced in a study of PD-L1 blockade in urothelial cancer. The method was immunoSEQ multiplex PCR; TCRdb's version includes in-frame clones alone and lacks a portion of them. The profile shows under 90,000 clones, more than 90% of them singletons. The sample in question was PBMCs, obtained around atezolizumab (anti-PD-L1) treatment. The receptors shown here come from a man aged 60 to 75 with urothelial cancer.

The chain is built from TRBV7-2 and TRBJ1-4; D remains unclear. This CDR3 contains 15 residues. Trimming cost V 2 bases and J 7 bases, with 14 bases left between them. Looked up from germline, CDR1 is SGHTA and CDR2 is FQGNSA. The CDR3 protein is CASSLSAGPSEKLFF. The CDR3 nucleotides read TGTGCCAGCAGCTTATCAGCGGGCCCCAGTGAAAAACTGTTTTTT.

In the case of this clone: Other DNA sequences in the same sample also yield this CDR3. This chain's CDR3 is CASSQGVAGGFGETQYF. DNA for the CDR3: TGTGCCAGCAGCCAAGGTGTAGCGGGGGGCTTCGGGGAGACCCAGTACTTC. This rearrangement joins TRBV4-2 to TRBJ2-5; 10 bases line up with TRBD2. The CDR3 consists of 17 residues. The J segment lost 5 bases and the V segment lost 1 base, leaving 10 bases of the junction unmatched. Germline assignment: CDR1 LGHNA and CDR2 YNFKEQ.

The CDR3 DNA reads as TGTGCCAGTAGTACACTCCCATTGAACACCGGGGAGCTGTTTTTT. It encodes CASSTLPLNTGELFF. The chain uses TRBV19 and TRBJ2-2, with D uncertain. The CDR3 loop spans 15 amino acids. CDR1 is LNHDA and CDR2 is SQIVND in the germline V gene (reference sequence). V was cut by 4 bases and J by 1 base, with 10 bases left in between.

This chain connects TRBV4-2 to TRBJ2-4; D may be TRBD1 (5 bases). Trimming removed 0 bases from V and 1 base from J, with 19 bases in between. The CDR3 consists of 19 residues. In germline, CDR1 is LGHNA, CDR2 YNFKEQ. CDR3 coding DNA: TGTGCCAGCAGCCAAGAGGGCCAGGGTGGGGTAGTGGCCAAAAACATTCAGTACTTC. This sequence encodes CASSQEGQGGVVAKNIQYF.

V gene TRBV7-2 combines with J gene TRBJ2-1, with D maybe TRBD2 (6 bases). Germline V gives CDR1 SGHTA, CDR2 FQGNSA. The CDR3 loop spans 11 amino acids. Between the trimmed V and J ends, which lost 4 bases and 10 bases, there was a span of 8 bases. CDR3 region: CASSSGLEQFF. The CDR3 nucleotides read TGTGCCAGCAGCTCCGGACTAGAGCAGTTCTTC.

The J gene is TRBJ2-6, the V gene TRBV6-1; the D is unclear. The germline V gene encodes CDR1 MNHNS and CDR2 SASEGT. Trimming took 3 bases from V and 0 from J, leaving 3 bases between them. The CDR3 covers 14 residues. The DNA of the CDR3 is TGTGCCAGCAGTGAGAGCTCTGGGGCCAACGTCCTGACTTTC. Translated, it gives CASSESSGANVLTF.

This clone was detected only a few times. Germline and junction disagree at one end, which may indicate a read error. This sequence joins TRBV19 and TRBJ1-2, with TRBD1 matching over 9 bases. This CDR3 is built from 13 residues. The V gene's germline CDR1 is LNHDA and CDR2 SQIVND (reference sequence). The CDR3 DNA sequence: TGTGCTAGTAACAGGGGGCGACGTGATGGCTACACCTTC. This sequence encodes CASNRGRRDGYTF.

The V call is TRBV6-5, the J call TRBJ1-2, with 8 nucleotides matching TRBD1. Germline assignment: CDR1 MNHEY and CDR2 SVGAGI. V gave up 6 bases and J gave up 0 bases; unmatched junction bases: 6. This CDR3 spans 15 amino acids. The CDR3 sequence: CASREQGGANYGYTF. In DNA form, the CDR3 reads TGTGCCAGCAGGGAACAGGGGGGAGCTAACTATGGCTACACCTTC.

This chain's CDR3 is CASSDSRSNQPQHF. The DNA of the CDR3 is TGTGCCAGCAGTGATAGCCGTAGCAATCAGCCCCAGCATTTT. The rearrangement uses TRBV25-1 and TRBJ1-5; D unresolved. Germline CDR1 MGHDK, CDR2 SYGVNS. The CDR3 length is 14 residues. V was shortened by 3 bases and J by 0 bases, with 6 bases between the two germline ends. The full variable domain, in which reference TRBV25-1 and TRBJ1-5 provide the parts outside the CDR3, is EADIYQTPRYLVIGTGKKITLECSQTMGHDKMYWYQQDPGMELHLIHYSYGVNSTEKGDLSSESTVSRIRTEHFPLTLESARPSHTSQYLCASSDSRSNQPQHFGDGTRLSIL.

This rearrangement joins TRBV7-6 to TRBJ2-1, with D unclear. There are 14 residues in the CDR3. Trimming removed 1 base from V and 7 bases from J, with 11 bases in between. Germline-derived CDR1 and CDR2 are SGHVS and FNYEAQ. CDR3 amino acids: CASSLVLEANEQFF. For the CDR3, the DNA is TGTGCCAGCAGCTTAGTGCTAGAGGCGAATGAGCAGTTCTTC.

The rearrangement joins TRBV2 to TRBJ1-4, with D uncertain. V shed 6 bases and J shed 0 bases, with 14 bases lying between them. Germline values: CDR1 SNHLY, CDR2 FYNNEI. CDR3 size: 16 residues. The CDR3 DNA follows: TGTGCCAGCAGCAAACGGGAGCCGGCAACTAATGAAAAACTGTTTTTT. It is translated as CASSKREPATNEKLFF.

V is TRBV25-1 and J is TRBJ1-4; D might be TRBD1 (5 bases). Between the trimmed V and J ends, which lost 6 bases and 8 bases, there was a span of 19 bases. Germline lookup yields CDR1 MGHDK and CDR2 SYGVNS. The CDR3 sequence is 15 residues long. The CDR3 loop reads CASRTRGGDGEKLFF. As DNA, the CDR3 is TGTGCCAGCAGAACCCGAGGAGGGGATGGAGAAAAACTGTTTTTT.

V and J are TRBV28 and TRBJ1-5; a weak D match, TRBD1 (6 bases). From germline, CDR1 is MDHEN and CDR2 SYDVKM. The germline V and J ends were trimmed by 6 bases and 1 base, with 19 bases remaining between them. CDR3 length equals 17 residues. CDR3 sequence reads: CASRPGAGALSNQPQHF. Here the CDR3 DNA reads TGTGCCAGCAGGCCCGGGGCGGGGGCATTGAGCAATCAGCCCCAGCATTTT. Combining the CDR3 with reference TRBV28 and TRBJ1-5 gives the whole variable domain DVKVTQSSRYLVKRTGEKVFLECVQDMDHENMFWYRQDPGLGLRLIYFSYDVKMKEKGDIPEGYSVSREKKERFSLILESASTNQTSMYLCASRPGAGALSNQPQHFGDGTRLSIL.

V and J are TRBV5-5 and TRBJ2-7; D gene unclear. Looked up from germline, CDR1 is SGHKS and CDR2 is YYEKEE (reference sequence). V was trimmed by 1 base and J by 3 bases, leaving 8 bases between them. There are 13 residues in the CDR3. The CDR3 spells CASSLLSSYEQYF. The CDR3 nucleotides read TGTGCCAGCAGCTTGTTATCTAGCTACGAGCAGTACTTC.

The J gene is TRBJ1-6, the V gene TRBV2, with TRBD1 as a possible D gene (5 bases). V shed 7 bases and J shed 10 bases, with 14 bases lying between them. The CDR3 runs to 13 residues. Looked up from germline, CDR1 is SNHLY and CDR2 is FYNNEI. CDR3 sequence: CASKGTLGSPLHF. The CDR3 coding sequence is TGTGCCAGCAAGGGGACTTTGGGGTCACCCCTCCACTTT.

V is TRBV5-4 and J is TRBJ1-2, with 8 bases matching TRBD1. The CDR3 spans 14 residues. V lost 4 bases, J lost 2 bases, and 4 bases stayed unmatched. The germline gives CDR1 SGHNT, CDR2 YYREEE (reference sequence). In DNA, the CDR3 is TGTGCCAGCAGCCCAGGGGGCGAGAACTATGGCTACACCTTC. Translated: CASSPGGENYGYTF.

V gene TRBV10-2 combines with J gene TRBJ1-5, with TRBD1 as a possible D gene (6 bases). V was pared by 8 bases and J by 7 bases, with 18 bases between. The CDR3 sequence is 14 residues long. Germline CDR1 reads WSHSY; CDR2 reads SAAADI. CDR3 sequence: CASRKKGVHQPQHF. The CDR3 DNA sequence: TGCGCCAGCCGAAAAAAGGGGGTACACCAGCCCCAGCATTTT.

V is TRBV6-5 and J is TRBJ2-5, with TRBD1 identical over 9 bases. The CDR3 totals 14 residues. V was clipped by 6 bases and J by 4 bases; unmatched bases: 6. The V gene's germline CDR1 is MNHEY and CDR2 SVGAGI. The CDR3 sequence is CASRDTGGRETQYF. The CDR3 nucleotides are TGTGCCAGCAGAGATACAGGGGGCCGAGAGACCCAGTACTTC.

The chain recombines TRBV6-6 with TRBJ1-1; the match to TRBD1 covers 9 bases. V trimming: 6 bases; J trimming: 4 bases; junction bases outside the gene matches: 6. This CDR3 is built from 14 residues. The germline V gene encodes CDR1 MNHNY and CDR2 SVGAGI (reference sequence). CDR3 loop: CASSRQGQGTEAFF. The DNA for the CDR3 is TGTGCCAGCAGCAGACAGGGACAGGGCACTGAAGCTTTCTTT.

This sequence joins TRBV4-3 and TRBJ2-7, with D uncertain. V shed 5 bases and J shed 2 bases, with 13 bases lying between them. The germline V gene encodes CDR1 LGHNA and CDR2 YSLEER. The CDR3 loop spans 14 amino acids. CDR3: CASSVNLGTYEQYF. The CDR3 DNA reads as TGCGCCAGCAGCGTAAATCTGGGCACCTACGAGCAGTACTTC.

CDR3 region: CASKLREGRNDYEQYF. The DNA of the CDR3 is TGTGCCAGTAAATTGCGGGAAGGACGAAACGACTACGAGCAGTACTTC. This rearrangement joins TRBV19 to TRBJ2-7; TRBD2 might be the D (6 bases). The CDR3 spans 16 residues. The V gene lost 7 bases and the J gene lost 3 bases, with 22 bases spanning the gap. Germline V gene sequence: CDR1 LNHDA, CDR2 SQIVND (reference sequence).

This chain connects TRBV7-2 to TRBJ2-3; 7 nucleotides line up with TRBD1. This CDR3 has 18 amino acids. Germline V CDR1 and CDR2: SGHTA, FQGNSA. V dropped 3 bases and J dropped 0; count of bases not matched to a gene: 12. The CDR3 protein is CASSFLALGRGSTDTQYF. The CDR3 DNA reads TGTGCCAGCAGCTTCCTCGCCCTAGGCAGGGGGAGCACAGATACGCAGTATTTT.

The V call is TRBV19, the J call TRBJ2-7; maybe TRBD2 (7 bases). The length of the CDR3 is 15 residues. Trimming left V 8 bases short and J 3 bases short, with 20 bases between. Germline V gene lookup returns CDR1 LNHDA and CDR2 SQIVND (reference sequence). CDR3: CASFAGEGEGYEQYF. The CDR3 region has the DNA TGTGCCAGTTTCGCGGGGGAGGGGGAAGGCTACGAGCAGTACTTC. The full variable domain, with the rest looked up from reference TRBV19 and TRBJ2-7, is DGGITQSPKYLFRKEGQNVTLSCEQNLNHDAMYWYRQDPGQGLRLIYYSQIVNDFQKGDIAEGYSVSREKKESFPLTVTSAQKNPTAFYLCASFAGEGEGYEQYFGPGTRLTVT.

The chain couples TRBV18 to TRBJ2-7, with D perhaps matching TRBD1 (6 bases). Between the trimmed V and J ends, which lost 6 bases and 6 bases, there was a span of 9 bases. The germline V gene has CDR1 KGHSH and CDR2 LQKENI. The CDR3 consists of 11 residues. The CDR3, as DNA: TGTGCCAGCTCTACAGGGTTCGAGCAGTACTTC. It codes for CASSTGFEQYF.

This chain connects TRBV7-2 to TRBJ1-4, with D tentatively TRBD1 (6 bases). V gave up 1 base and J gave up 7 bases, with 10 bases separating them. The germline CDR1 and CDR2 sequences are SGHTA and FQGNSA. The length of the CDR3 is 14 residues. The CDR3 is CASSLGLGGEKLFF. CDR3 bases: TGTGCCAGCAGCTTAGGGTTAGGGGGTGAAAAACTGTTTTTT.

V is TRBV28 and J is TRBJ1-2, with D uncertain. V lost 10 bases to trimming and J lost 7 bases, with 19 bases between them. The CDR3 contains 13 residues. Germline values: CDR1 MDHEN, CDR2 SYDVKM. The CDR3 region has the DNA TGTGCCACCAAAAAGGGAGGGCAGGCTGGCTACACCTTC. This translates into CATKKGGQAGYTF.

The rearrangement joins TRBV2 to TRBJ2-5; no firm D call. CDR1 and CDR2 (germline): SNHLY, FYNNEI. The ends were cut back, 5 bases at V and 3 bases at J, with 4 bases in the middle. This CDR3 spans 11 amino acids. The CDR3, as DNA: TGTGCCAGCAGTCTAAAAGAGACCCAGTACTTC. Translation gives CASSLKETQYF.

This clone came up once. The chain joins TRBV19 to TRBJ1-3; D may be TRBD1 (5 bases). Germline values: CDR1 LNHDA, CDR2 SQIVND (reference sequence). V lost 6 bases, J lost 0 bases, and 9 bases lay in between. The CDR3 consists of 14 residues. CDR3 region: CASSDSYSGNTIYF. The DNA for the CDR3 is TGTGCCAGTAGCGACAGTTACTCTGGAAACACCATATATTTT.

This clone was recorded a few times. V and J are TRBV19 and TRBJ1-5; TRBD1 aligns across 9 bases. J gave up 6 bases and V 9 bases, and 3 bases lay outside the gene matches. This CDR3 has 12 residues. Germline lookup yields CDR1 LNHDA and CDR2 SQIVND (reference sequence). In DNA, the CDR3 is TGTGCCAGCACAGGGGGCCGTCAGCCCCAGCATTTT. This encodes CASTGGRQPQHF. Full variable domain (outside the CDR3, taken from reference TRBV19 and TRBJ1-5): DGGITQSPKYLFRKEGQNVTLSCEQNLNHDAMYWYRQDPGQGLRLIYYSQIVNDFQKGDIAEGYSVSREKKESFPLTVTSAQKNPTAFYLCASTGGRQPQHFGDGTRLSIL.

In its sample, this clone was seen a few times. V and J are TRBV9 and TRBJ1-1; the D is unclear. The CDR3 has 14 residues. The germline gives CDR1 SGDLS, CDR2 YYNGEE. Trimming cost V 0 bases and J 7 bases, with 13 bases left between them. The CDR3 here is CASSVVMAADEAFF. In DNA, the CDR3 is TGTGCCAGCAGCGTAGTGATGGCGGCAGATGAAGCTTTCTTT. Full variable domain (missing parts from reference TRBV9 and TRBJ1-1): DSGVTQTPKHLITATGQRVTLRCSPRSGDLSVYWYQQSLDQGLQFLIQYYNGEERAKGNILERFSAQQFPDLHSELNLSSLELGDSALYFCASSVVMAADEAFFGQGTRLTVV.

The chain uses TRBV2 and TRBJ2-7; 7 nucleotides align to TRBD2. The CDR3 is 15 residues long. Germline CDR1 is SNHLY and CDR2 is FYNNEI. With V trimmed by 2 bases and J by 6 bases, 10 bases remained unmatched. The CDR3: CASSESLGGKGEQYF. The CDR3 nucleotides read TGTGCCAGCAGTGAAAGTCTGGGAGGGAAGGGCGAGCAGTACTTC.

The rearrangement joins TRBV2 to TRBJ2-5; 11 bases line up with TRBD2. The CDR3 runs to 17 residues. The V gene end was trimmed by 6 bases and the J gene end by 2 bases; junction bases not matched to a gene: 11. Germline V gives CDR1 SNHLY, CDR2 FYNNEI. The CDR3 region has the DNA TGTGCCAGCAGAATAGCGGGGGGGCCCCGCCAGCAAGAGACCCAGTACTTC. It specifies CASRIAGGPRQQETQYF.